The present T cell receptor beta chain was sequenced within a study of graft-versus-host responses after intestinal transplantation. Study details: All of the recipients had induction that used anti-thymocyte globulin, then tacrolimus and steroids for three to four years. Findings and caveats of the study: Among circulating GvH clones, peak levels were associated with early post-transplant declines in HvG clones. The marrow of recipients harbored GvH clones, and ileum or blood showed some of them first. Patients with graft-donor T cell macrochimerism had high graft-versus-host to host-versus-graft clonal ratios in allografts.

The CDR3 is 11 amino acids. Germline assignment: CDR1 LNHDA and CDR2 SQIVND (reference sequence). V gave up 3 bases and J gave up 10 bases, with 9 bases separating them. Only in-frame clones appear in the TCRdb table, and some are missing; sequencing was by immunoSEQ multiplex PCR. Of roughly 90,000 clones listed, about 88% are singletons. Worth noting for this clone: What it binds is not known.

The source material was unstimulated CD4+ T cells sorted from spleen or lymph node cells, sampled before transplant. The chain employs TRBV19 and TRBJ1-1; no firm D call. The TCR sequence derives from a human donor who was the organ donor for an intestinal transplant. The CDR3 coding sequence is TGTGCCAGTAGTATGGCGGGGAGAGCTTTCTTT. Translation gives CASSMAGRAFF.